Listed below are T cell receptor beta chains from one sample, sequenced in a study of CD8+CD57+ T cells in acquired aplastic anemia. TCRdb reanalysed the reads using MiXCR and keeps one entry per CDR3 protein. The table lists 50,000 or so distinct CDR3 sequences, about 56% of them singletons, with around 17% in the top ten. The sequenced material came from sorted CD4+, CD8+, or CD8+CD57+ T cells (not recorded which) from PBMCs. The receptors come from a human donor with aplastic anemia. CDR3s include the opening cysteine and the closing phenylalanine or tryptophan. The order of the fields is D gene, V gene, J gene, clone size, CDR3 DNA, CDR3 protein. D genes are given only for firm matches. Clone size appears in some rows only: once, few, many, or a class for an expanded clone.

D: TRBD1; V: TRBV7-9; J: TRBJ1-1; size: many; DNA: TGTGCCAGCAGCCCCGGGACAGGGAAATCTGAAGCTTTCTTT; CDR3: CASSPGTGKSEAFF
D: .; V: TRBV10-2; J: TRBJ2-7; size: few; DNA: TGCGCCAGCAGTGAGTCGAGATACGAGCAGTACTTC; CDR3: CASSESRYEQYF
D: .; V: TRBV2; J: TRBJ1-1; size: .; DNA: TGTGCCAGCAGTGAAACACGGGACCCTGAAGCTTTCTTT; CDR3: CASSETRDPEAFF
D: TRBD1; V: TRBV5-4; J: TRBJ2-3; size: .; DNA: TGTGCCAGCAGCCCGGGACAGGCGACAGATACGCAGTATTTT; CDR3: CASSPGQATDTQYF
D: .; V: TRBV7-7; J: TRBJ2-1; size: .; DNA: TGTGCTAGCAGCACCGGGACGGATAATGAGCAGTTCTTC; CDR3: CASSTGTDNEQFF
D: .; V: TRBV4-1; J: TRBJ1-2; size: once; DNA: TGCGCCAGCAGCCAAGTTTACAGGGCTGAGGATGGCTACACCTTC; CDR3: CASSQVYRAEDGYTF
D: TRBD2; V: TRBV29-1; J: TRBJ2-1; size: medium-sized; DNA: TGCAGCGTAGCAGCGGGGGGCTTCACCTACAATGAGCAGTTCTTC; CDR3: CSVAAGGFTYNEQFF
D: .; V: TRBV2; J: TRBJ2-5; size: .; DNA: TGTGCCAGCAGGGTAGCGGAGACCCAGTACTTC; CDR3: CASRVAETQYF
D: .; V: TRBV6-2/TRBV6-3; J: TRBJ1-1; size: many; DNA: TGTGCCAGCAGCTCACGGGGGCAGGAGAACACTGAAGCTTTCTTT; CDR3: CASSSRGQENTEAFF
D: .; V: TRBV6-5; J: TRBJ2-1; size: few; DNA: TGTGCCAGCAGTTACAAGGACGTCTCCTGCAATGAGCAGTTCTTC; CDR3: CASSYKDVSCNEQFF
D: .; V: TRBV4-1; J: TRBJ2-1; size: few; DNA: TGCGCCAGCAGCCAAGGGTCCACGGGGTTTCAGTTCTTC; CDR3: CASSQGSTGFQFF
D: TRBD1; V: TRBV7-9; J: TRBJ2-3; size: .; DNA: TGTGCCAGCCAGGGACAGGGAATAGATACGCAGTATTTT; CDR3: CASQGQGIDTQYF
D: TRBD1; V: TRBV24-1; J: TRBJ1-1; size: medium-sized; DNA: TGTGCCACCTCGACAGGGATGAACACTGAAGCTTTCTTT; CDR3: CATSTGMNTEAFF
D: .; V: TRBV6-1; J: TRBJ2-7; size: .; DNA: TGTGCCATCAGTGAAGCGGAGACAGACGCCCCCTACGAGCAGTACTTC; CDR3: CAISEAETDAPYEQYF
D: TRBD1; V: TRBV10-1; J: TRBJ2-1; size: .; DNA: TGCGCCAGCAGTGGGCCTGGGCAGGGGGAACGTGAGCAGTTCTTC; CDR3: CASSGPGQGEREQFF
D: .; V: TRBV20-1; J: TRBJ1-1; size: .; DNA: TGCAGTGCTAGAGAGGGCGGCGTGGCTTTCTTT; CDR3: CSAREGGVAFF
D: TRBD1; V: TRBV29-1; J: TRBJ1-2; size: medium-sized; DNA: TGCAGCGTTCTTGACAGGGAAGGCTACACCTTC; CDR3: CSVLDREGYTF
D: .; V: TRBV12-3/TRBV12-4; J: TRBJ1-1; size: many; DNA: TGTGCCAGCAGGGACAGTTCCATGAACACTGAAGCTTTCTTT; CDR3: CASRDSSMNTEAFF
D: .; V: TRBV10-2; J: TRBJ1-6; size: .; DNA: TGCGCCAGCAGCGAACAAAGTACAGGATCACCCCTCCACTTT; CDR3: CASSEQSTGSPLHF
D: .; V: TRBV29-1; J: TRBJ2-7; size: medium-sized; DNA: TGCAGCGTTGAAGGGGCAGGGGCCTACGAGCAGTACTTC; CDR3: CSVEGAGAYEQYF
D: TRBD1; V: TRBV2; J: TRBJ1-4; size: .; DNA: TGTGCCAGCAGTGAAGCGCACCAGGGGGCGAAAAAACTGTTTTTT; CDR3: CASSEAHQGAKKLFF
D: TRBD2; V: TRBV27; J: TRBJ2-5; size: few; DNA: TGTGCCAGCAGTGCCGGGACTAGCGGGGGGGCCGGAGAGACCCAGTACTTC; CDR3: CASSAGTSGGAGETQYF
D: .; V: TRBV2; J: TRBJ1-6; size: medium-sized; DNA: TGTGCCAGCAGTGAAGCGGAAGGCTATAATTCACCCCTCCACTTT; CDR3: CASSEAEGYNSPLHF
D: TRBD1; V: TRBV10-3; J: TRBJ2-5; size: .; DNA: TGTGCCATCAGTGATATGGACAGGGGCGAAGAGACCCAGTACTTC; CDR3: CAISDMDRGEETQYF
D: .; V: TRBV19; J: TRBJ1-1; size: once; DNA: TGTGCCAGTAGTGCCAGCTATACAGGTGCAGGTGAAGCTTTCTTT; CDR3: CASSASYTGAGEAFF
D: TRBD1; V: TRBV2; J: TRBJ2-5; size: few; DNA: TGTGCCGGCAGTGACGGACAGGGGGTAGGAAGGTACCGAGAGACCCAGTACTTC; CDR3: CAGSDGQGVGRYRETQYF
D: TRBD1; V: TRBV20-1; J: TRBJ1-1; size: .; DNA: TGCAGTGCTAGAGGGGACAGGTTCGACACTGAAGCTTTCTTT; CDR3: CSARGDRFDTEAFF
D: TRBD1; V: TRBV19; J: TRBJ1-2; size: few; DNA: TGTGCCAGTAGTAGACAGGGGATCAACTATGGCTACACCTTC; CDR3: CASSRQGINYGYTF
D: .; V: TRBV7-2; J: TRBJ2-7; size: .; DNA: TGCGCCAGCAGCTTGGAAGCGTTCTACGAGCAGTACTTC; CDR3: CASSLEAFYEQYF
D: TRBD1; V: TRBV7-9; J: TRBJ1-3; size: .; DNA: TGTGCCAGTGGGACAGGGGGAAACACCATATATTTT; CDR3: CASGTGGNTIYF
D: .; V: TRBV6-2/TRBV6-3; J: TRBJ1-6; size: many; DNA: TGTGCCAGCAGTTCGGACTTCTCCTATAATTCACCCCTCCACTTT; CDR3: CASSSDFSYNSPLHF
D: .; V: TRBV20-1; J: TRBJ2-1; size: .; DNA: TGCAGGGGGGCTCAGGCGGGGGCGGATGAGCAGTTCTTC; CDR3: CRGAQAGADEQFF
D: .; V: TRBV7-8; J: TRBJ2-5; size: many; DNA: TGTGCCAGCAGCTTCTCGTATCAAGAGACCCAGTACTTC; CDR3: CASSFSYQETQYF
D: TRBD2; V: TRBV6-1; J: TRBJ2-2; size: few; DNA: TGTGCCAGCATCTCCCCCTCTAGCGGCACCGGGGAGCTGTTTTTT; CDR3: CASISPSSGTGELFF
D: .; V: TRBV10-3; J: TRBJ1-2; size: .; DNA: TGTGCCATCAGTGAGTCCAGGGAATATGGCTACACCTTC; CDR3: CAISESREYGYTF
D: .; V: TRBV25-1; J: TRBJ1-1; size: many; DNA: TGTGCCAGCAGGGGGTTAGAAGCTTTCTTT; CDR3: CASRGLEAFF
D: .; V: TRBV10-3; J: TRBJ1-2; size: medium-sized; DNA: TGTGCCATCAGGGGTTGGACGGTCTATGGCTACACCTTC; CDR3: CAIRGWTVYGYTF
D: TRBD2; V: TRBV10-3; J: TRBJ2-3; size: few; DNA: TGTGCCATCAGTGGACTAGCGGTTAGCACAGATACGCAGTATTTT; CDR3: CAISGLAVSTDTQYF
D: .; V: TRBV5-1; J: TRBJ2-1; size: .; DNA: TGCGCCAGCAGCTTAGGGGTTGAGCAGTTCTTC; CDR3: CASSLGVEQFF
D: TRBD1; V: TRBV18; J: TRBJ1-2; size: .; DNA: TGTGCCAGGTCACCGCGCAATCAGAGGGGGCGTGGATACTATGGCTACGCCTTC; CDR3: CARSPRNQRGRGYYGYAF
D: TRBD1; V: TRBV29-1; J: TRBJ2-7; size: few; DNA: TGCAGCGTTGGACAGGGGTGGGAGCAGTACTTC; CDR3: CSVGQGWEQYF
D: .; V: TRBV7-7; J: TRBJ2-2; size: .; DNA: TGTGCTAGCAGCTCAAAGTCCCCAGTGAACACCGGGGAGCTGTTTTTT; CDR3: CASSSKSPVNTGELFF
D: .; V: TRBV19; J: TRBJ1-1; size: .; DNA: TGTGCCAGTAGTAAAGGGGGGATGGACACTGAAGCTTTCTTT; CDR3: CASSKGGMDTEAFF
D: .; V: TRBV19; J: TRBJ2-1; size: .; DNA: TGTGCCAGTACCATGACGGGTCTTGGTGAGCAGTTCTTC; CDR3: CASTMTGLGEQFF
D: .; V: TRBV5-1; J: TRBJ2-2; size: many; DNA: TGCGCCAGCAGCCCCGGGACCGAGAAGAACACCGGGGAGCTGTTTTTT; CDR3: CASSPGTEKNTGELFF
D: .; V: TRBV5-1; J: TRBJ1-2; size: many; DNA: TGCGCCAGCAGCACCGAGACAGATAACTATGGCTACACCTTC; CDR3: CASSTETDNYGYTF
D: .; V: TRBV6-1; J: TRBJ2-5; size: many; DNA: TGTGCCAGCGGGCCGGGACTGCAAGAGACCCAGTACTTC; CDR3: CASGPGLQETQYF
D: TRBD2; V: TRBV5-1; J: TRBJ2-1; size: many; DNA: TGCGCCAGCAGCTTGAGTAGCGGGGGGGCCGGAGGGCAGTTCTTC; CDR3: CASSLSSGGAGGQFF
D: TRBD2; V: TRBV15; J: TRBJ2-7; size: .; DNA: TGTGCCACCAGCAGAGATATGGGAGGGCGCGCAGGCGAGCAGTACTTC; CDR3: CATSRDMGGRAGEQYF
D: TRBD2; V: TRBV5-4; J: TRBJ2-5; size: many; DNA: TGTGCCAGCAGCTTCGGACGACTAGCGGTCGAACAAGAGACCCAGTACTTC; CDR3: CASSFGRLAVEQETQYF
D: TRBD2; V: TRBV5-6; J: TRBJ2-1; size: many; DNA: TGTGCCAGCAGCTTTAGGACTAGCGGGGTCTCTTACAATGAGCAGTTCTTC; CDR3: CASSFRTSGVSYNEQFF
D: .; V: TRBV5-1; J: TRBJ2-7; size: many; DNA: TGCGCCAGCAGCTTGGCAAAAGGCGTTGAGCAGTACTTC; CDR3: CASSLAKGVEQYF
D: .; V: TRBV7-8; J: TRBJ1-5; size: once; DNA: TGCGCCAGCAGCCAAGATCACGGTAATCAGCCCCAGCATTTT; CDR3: CASSQDHGNQPQHF
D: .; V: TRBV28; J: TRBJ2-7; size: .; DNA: TGTGCCAGCAGTTTGGGACCCTCGGGCTACGAGCGATACTTC; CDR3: CASSLGPSGYERYF
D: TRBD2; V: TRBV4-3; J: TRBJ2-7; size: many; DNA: TGCGCCAGCAGCTGGGCTAGCGGGGGGGAGGAGCAGTACTTC; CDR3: CASSWASGGEEQYF
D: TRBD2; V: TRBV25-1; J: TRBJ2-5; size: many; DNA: TGTGCCAGCAGTGAAGGCTCCGGCGGACTAGCGGGGGAGACCCAGTACTTC; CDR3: CASSEGSGGLAGETQYF
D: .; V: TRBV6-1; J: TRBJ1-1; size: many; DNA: TGTGCCAGCGAGGGCACTGAAGCTTTCTTT; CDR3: CASEGTEAFF
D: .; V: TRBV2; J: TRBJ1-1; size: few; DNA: TGTGCCAGCATCGATACAGTGAACACTGAAGCTTTCTTT; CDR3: CASIDTVNTEAFF
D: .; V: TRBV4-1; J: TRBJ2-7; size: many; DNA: TGCGCCAGCAGCCCCGAATTGACCCCCCTTGTGGAGCAGTACTTC; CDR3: CASSPELTPLVEQYF
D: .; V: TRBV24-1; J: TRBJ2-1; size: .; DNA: TGTGCCACCAGTGAGCTAGTAGGGGAGCAGTTCTTC; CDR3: CATSELVGEQFF